This T cell receptor beta chain stems from a study of CD8+CD57+ T cells in acquired aplastic anemia. Whole-study context: DNA recovered from sorted CD4+ and CD8+ cells had a mean of approximately 3 ug.

TCR beta VDJ combinations and CDR3 sequences were profiled from genomic DNA. Each CDR3 protein gets one entry after TCRdb re-called the reads with MiXCR. The data hold over 150,000 distinct CDR3 sequences, with 63% observed a single time. Those patients picked for sequencing had displayed CD8+CD57+ cell expansion on flow cytometry. Germline V gives CDR1 SQVTM, CDR2 ANQGSEA. V trimming: 4 bases; J trimming: 6 bases; junction bases outside the gene matches: 3. The CDR3 is 12 residues long. The sequencing input was sorted CD4+, CD8+, or CD8+CD57+ T cells (not recorded which) from PBMCs. The origin of this receptor is a human donor with aplastic anemia. The chain carries TRBV29-1 and TRBJ1-2; 9 bases fit TRBD1. The CDR3: CSVGTGENGYTF. CDR3 DNA: TGCAGCGTTGGGACAGGGGAGAATGGCTACACCTTC.